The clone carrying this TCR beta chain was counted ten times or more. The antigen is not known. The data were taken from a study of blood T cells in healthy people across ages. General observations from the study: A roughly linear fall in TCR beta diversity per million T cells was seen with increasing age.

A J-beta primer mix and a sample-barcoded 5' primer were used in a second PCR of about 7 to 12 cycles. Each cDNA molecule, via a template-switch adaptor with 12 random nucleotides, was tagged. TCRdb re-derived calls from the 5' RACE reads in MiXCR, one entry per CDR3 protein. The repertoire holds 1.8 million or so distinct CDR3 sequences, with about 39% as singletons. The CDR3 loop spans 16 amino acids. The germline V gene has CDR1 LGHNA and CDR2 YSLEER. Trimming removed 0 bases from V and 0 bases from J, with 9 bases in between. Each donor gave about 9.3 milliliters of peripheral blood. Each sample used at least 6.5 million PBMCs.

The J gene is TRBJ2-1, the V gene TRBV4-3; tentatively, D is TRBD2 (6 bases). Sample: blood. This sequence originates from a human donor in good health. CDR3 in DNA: TGCGCCAGCAGCCAAGATATCGGGGGCTCCTACAATGAGCAGTTCTTC. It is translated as CASSQDIGGSYNEQFF.